The sequence of this T cell receptor (beta chain) was determined in a study of blood T cell repertoires in COVID-19. The overall study: The cDNA or gDNA used as material had been derived from T cells, B-cell-depleted T cells, or PBMCs.

Sequenced by immunoSEQ multiplex PCR; TCRdb stores in-frame clones only, minus some. The repertoire holds a few hundred thousand clones, with under 90% as singletons. V shed 6 bases, J shed 7 bases, and the junction held 6 bases outside the gene matches. Germline V gene data show CDR1 as MDHEN and CDR2 as SYDVKM. This CDR3 has 13 amino acids. The rearrangement uses TRBV28 and TRBJ2-1; 7 bases line up with TRBD1. The sequencing input was peripheral blood. The TCR originated in a middle-aged woman who had recovered from COVID-19. CDR3 region: CASSETGVNEQFF. The CDR3 region has the DNA TGTGCCAGCAGCGAAACAGGGGTTAATGAGCAGTTCTTC.